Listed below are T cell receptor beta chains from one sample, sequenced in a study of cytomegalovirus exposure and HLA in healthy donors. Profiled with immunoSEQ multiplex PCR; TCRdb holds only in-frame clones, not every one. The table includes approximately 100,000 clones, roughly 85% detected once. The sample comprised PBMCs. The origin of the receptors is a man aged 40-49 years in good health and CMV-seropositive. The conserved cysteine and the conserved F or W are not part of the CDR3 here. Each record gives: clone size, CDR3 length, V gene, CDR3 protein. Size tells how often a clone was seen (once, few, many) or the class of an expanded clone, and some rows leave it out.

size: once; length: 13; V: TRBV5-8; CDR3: ASSSFYRGNTEAF
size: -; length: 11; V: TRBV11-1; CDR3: ASSLSAGVNQY
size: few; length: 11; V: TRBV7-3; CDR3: ASTSTGDGELF
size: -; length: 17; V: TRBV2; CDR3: ASSGPRDRGPSYNSPLH
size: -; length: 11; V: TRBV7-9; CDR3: ASSSSVNTEAF
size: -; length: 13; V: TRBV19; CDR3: ASSRTDYSNQPQH
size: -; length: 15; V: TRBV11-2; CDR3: ASSGQGLEMNPNEQF
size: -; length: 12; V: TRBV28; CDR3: ASSPPGTNYEQY
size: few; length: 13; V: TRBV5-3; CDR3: ARSGRTSPDNEQF
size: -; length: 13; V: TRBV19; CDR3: ASSTNSRGNQPQH
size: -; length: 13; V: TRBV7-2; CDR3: ASSLEVTGGYEQY
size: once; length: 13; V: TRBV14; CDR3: ASSQEGLKYTEAF
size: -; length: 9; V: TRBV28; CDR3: ASRGADTQY
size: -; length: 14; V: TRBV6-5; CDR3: ASSYSGGGVTDTQY
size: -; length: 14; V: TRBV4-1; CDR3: ASSQTGTSGYNEQF
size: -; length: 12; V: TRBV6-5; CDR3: ASSYSWGDETQY
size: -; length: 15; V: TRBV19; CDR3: ASQAKDRMGSNTEAF
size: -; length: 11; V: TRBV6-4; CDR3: ASSRTGGREQY
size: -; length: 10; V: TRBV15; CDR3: ATSSRLYGYT
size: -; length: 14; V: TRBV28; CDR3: ASSYHIGGAGQPQH
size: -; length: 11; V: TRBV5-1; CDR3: ASSFGQLNEQF
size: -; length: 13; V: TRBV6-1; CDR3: ASSAPSGPTYEQY
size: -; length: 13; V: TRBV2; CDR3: ASSEVGGSTGELF
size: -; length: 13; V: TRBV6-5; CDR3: ASSVGQFSGNTIY
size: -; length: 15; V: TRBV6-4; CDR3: ASSDSPGQKLEYEQY
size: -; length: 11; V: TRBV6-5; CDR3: ASSTGTGGEQY
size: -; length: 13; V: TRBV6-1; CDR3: ASSEGAGVGSPLH
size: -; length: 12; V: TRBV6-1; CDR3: ASRVGTLNTEAF
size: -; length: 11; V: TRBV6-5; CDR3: ASRVSSTDTQY
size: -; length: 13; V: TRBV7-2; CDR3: ASSLRRSWTGELF
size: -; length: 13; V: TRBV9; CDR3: ASSFTGGSGNTIY
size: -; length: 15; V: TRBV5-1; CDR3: ASSPFRGGAPNYEQY
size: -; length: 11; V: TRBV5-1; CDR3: ASTSPSGNTIY
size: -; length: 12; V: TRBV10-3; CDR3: AIGKGGMDTEAF
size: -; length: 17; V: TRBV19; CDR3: ASSIEGDRGDYSNQPQH
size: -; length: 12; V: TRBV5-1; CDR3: ASSYTGPRGRAF
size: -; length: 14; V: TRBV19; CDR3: ASSLGQGANTGELF
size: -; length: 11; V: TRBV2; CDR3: ASNRDRGSPLH
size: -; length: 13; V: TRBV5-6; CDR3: ASSLVSGTNYGYT
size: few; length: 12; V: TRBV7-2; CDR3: ASSSDFRSHEQF
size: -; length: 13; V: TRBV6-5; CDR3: ASTLQAGKYNEQF
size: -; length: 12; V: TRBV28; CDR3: AGGKQGGTDTQY
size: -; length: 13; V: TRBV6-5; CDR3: ASSYAGGSSYEQY
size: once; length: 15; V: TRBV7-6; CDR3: ASSLGSGGGFTDTQY
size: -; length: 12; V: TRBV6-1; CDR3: ASRADGGSYEQY
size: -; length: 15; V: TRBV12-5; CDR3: ASGVDRTHSGANVLT